Shown below are 10 T cell receptor beta chains from a single sample sequenced in a study of T cells in Graves' hyperthyroidism and ophthalmopathy. RNA transcripts gave rise to amplified TCR beta CDR3 regions. TCR CDR3 regions were first amplified by RT-PCR with HTBI primers. TCRdb called the multiplex PCR reads again in MiXCR, with one record for every CDR3 protein. The sample has a few hundred thousand distinct CDR3 sequences, less than 20% seen once. Sequenced input: blood. All receptors come from a man younger than 35 with Graves' ophthalmopathy.

Many counts were recorded for this clonotype. The chain couples TRBV18 to TRBJ1-2; TRBD1 aligns across 7 bases. The germline CDR1 and CDR2 sequences are KGHSH and LQKENI. The CDR3 runs 15 residues. The V segment lost 3 bases and the J segment 4 bases; nucleotides outside the gene matches: 8. Written as DNA, the CDR3 is TGTGCCAGCTCACCGAGAGCGACAGGGACCTATGGCTACACCTTC. Its translation is CASSPRATGTYGYTF.

The chain couples TRBV20-1 to TRBJ1-5, with 7 positions matching TRBD1. CDR3 size: 15 residues. Germline V CDR1 and CDR2: DFQATT, SNEGSKA (reference sequence). V shed 4 bases and J 7 bases; nucleotides not matched to a gene: 13. In nucleotides, the CDR3 is TGCAGTGCTACCCGGACAGGCTGGTCTGAACAGCCCCAGCATTTT. It encodes CSATRTGWSEQPQHF.

This clonotype was counted ten times or more. Here the CDR3 reads CASNTGPNTDTQYF. The CDR3 nucleotides are TGTGCCAGCAACACGGGACCAAACACAGATACGCAGTATTTT. The V call is TRBV3-1, the J call TRBJ2-3; D possibly matches TRBD1 or TRBD2 (5 bases each). CDR1 LGHDT and CDR2 YNNKEL come from the germline V gene (reference sequence). V lost 7 bases, J lost 2 bases, and 13 bases lay in between. This CDR3 contains 14 residues.

This clonotype was found many times. V gene TRBV11-2 combines with J gene TRBJ2-3, with 8 bases matching TRBD2. Germline values: CDR1 SGHAT, CDR2 FQNNGV. Trimming removed 4 bases from V and 4 bases from J; junction bases left unmatched: 10. The CDR3 covers 16 residues. CDR3 sequence (DNA): TGTGCCAGCAGCTATATCGGGGGGGCCCCCCCAGATACGCAGTATTTT. Protein product: CASSYIGGAPPDTQYF. Complete variable domain (other parts from reference TRBV11-2 and TRBJ2-3): EAGVAQSPRYKIIEKRQSVAFWCNPISGHATLYWYQQILGQGPKLLIQFQNNGVVDDSQLPKDRFSAERLKGVDSTLKIQPAKLEDSAVYLCASSYIGGAPPDTQYFGPGTRLTVL.

This clonotype was seen many times. The J gene is TRBJ1-4, the V gene TRBV11-2, with D hard to call. Looked up from germline, CDR1 is SGHAT and CDR2 is FQNNGV. V was cut by 1 base and J by 7 bases, with 13 bases left in between. The CDR3 length is 15 residues. This CDR3 is CASSLGSGVGEKLFF. DNA of the CDR3: TGTGCCAGCAGCTTAGGGTCTGGGGTCGGTGAAAAACTGTTTTTT.

The chain recombines TRBV6-1 with TRBJ2-2; the D gene is possibly TRBD1 (5 bases). Germline V gene lookup returns CDR1 MNHNS and CDR2 SASEGT. V was shortened by 2 bases and J by 1 base, with 11 bases between the two germline ends. CDR3 length: 16 amino acids. CDR3 nucleotide sequence: TGTGCCAGCAGTGAACTTAGGGGTGGGAACACCGGGGAGCTGTTTTTT. Translated: CASSELRGGNTGELFF.

The sample holds many counts of this clonotype. The chain is built from TRBV3-1 and TRBJ2-1; 9 positions match TRBD1. The CDR3 contains 13 residues. Germline values: CDR1 LGHDT, CDR2 YNNKEL (reference sequence). V shed 4 bases, J shed 5 bases, and the junction held 0 bases outside the gene matches. The CDR3 is CASSRDRDNEQFF. The CDR3 DNA follows: TGTGCCAGCAGCCGGGACAGGGACAATGAGCAGTTCTTC.

This clonotype was counted at least ten times. The rearrangement joins TRBV7-3 to TRBJ2-2; the D is unclear. Germline V CDR1 and CDR2: SGHTA, FQGTGA. V was trimmed by 6 bases and J by 5 bases, leaving 10 bases between them. CDR3 length equals 13 residues. CDR3 in DNA: TGTGCCAGCAGTATGGAGTTAACCGGGGAGCTGTTTTTT. Translated, it gives CASSMELTGELFF.

This rearrangement joins TRBV5-1 to TRBJ2-2; TRBD2 is a possible D gene (5 bases). The CDR3 is made up of 15 amino acids. CDR1 is SGHRS, CDR2 YFSETQ, per germline. V was pared by 4 bases and J by 6 bases, with 16 bases between. CDR3 in amino acids: CASSPDSRWSGELFF. Written as DNA, the CDR3 is TGCGCCAGCAGCCCGGACTCCCGGTGGTCCGGGGAGCTGTTTTTT.

This clonotype was seen only a few times. J is TRBJ2-1 and V is TRBV5-4, with a possible D match to TRBD2 (5 bases). CDR3 length equals 13 residues. Trimming shortened V by 3 bases and J by 9 bases, and 13 bases separated the two germline ends. The germline CDR1 and CDR2 sequences are SGHNT and YYREEE (reference sequence). The CDR3 bases are TGTGCCAGCAGCTCGATACTAGGTGGTGAGCAGTTCTTC. This codes for CASSSILGGEQFF.